The TCR beta chain described here comes from a study of shared clonotypes between healthy human individuals. Some clones are missing from TCRdb's copy, which holds only in-frame ones; the method was immunoSEQ multiplex PCR. This table has about 710,000 clones, around 78% appearing once. V lost 7 bases and J lost 5, with 17 bases in between. This CDR3 spans 14 amino acids. CDR1 and CDR2 (germline): MNHNS, SASEGT. This TCR was sampled from a woman aged 25 to 39 in good health. Sequenced material: memory CD4+ T cells sorted from blood. Sample subset: CD45RA-negative fraction. This chain connects TRBV6-1 to TRBJ1-1; tentatively, D is TRBD1 (5 bases). CDR3 loop: CASTGGGVWTEAFF. The CDR3 DNA reads TGTGCCAGCACCGGGGGGGGTGTTTGGACTGAAGCTTTCTTT.